This T cell receptor (beta chain) was recorded in a study of Graves' ophthalmopathy and Graves' hyperthyroidism (dated by TCRdb to between 2018 and 2020). Context from the whole study: Peripheral blood was collected at initial diagnosis, before any treatment. TCR beta repertoire signatures were used to distinguish Graves' ophthalmopathy from Graves' hyperthyroidism and to predict progression to ophthalmopathy. In total, approximately 140 blood samples were TCR-sequenced: approximately 42 ophthalmopathy, approximately 75 hyperthyroidism and approximately 17 hyperthyroidism-to-ophthalmopathy patients. To explore V-J signatures that distinguish ophthalmopathy from hyperthyroidism, a discovery set of 95 to 100 patients was enrolled, made up of around 40 with ophthalmopathy and around 60 with stable hyperthyroidism. For independent validation, a separate cohort was made up of roughly 19 hyperthyroidism patients plus 17 patients who later progressed from hyperthyroidism to ophthalmopathy. T-cell repertoires of thyroid tissue and blood were compared in more than 5 hyperthyroidism patients. Once sampling was done, hyperthyroidism patients were given methimazole at a starting dose of 30 mg daily, while ophthalmopathy patients were given high-dose intravenous methylprednisolone. The roughly 100 discovery patients were randomly split 7:3 into training and test sets. The study at large found these results: The 13-signature model separated ophthalmopathy from stable hyperthyroidism with approximately 88% sensitivity and about 81% specificity in cross-validation, and 80%/75% in the test set. Most expanded thyroid clonotypes with frequency above 0.001 were also detected in blood, suggesting blood repertoires may reflect the thyroid immune response. No statistical method was used to predetermine the sample size, and group allocation was not hidden from the investigators. In validation, the model predicted ophthalmopathy progression with roughly 68% sensitivity and roughly 72% specificity; about a dozen predicted patients were CT-confirmed with GO in a median of about 6.2 months.

For repertoire sequencing, the TCR beta CDR3 regions were amplified from RNA transcripts. The first round was an RT-PCR using HTBI primers with the Qiagen OneStep RT-PCR kit, and this first round was followed by a second-round multiplex PCR, then size selection and purification. Libraries were sequenced paired-end with 100 bp reads on an Illumina HiSeq2000. As for the authors' bioinformatics: SOAPnuke was used to process the reads, throwing out any read that had adapters, had uncalled bases, had a mean Phred below 15, or lacked an exact constant-primer or identifier match. COPE v1.2.5 was used to merge the high-quality paired reads. Unique nucleotide sequences were defined as clonotypes and aligned to IMGT TRB V, D and J references using MiTCR v1.1. Analysis was restricted to V-J combinations with a frequency above 0.0001, which covered 99% to 99.2% of repertoires. For each V-J combination, a TCR clonal expansion and chaos score was defined as F50 clonal expansion divided by the chaos observed in the TCRdist matrix. Features were reduced by Welch's t-statistics and random forest to around 14 V-J combinations, which fed a naive Bayes classifier. The similarity between thyroid and blood repertoires was quantified using the Morisita-Horn index. The public reads were quality trimmed at Q25 with fastp and then assembled into clones with MiXCR by TCRdb, keeping productive beta chains. For every CDR3 protein sequence, its rows merge into one entry that carries the most common genes and DNA. TCRdb's processing, not the study's, gives the V and J calls here. The sample table records about 200,000 distinct CDR3 sequences; under 30% of these occur just once. About 8.2% of the sample goes to the ten largest clones.

Trimming takes 4 bases from V and 3 bases from J, and the germline ends sit 10 bases apart. The CDR3 covers 13 residues, taking in both the cysteine and the phenylalanine. The read is trimmed to its CDR3 DNA, 39 bases read in frame from base 1. CDR1 LGHNT and CDR2 FRNRAP were looked up in the germline V gene. Many counts were recorded for this clonotype. No cognate antigen has been identified for it. There are no base qualities to consult, and no much larger clone falls within one base. Ophthalmopathy patients were characterized by moderately to severely active disease, a Clinical Activity Score of at least 3, a NOSPECS grade of at least 4, and a disease duration under 3 months. Patients with other autoimmune diseases, uncontrolled infections, pregnancy or lactation were excluded from the study. Clinical symptoms, serum thyroxine, TRAb, thyroid ultrasound and orbital computed tomography formed the basis of the diagnosis. Using Ficoll-Paque density gradient centrifugation, PBMCs were isolated from about 9.2 ml of fresh peripheral blood. Trizol reagent was used to extract the total RNA, and its quality was then checked on an Agilent 2100 Bioanalyzer.

The sequence links TRBV12-5 to TRBJ2-7; no D gene call is confident. The origin of this receptor is a man aged 45-65 years with Graves' ophthalmopathy. Donor details come from another sample of the same person, matched by shared clones. Sequencing used peripheral blood. The CDR3 protein: CASGSNEIYEQYF. The sequenced DNA: TGTGCTAGTGGTTCGAACGAAATCTACGAGCAGTACTTC.